Below, 19 T cell receptor beta chains from the same sample are listed, as sequenced in a study of CD8 T cells in Susac syndrome. RNA was extracted with the RNeasy kit, and a quantity of roughly 0.45 to 1 ug was reverse transcribed using random hexamers. TCRdb itself ran the immunoSEQ multiplex PCR reads through MiXCR, one entry per CDR3 protein. The data show some 200,000 distinct CDR3 sequences, with around 95% seen just once and 0.16% held by the top ten. Sequencing input: CD8+ T cells from PBMCs. The receptors derive from a human donor with Susac syndrome.

This clonotype showed up just once. This sequence joins TRBV7-9 and TRBJ2-1, with D maybe TRBD1 (6 bases). The V end lost 5 bases, the J end lost 8 bases, and 25 bases lay between the germline ends. This CDR3 has 17 amino acids. Germline CDR1 SEHNR, CDR2 FQNEAQ (reference sequence). The CDR3 region is CASSPRTGLPNSDEQFF. For the CDR3, the DNA is TGTGCCAGCAGCCCGCGAACAGGGCTCCCTAATAGCGATGAGCAGTTCTTC.

The chain uses TRBV7-2 and TRBJ2-7; D might be TRBD2 (6 bases). The CDR3 loop spans 12 amino acids. Trimming took 7 bases from V and 2 from J, leaving 9 bases between them. Germline-derived CDR1 and CDR2 are SGHTA and FQGNSA. CDR3 sequence (DNA): TGTGCCAGCACCCGGGGGACCTACGAGCAGTACTTC. Translation: CASTRGTYEQYF. The whole variable domain, filled in from reference TRBV7-2 and TRBJ2-7, reads GAGVSQSPSNKVTEKGKDVELRCDPISGHTALYWYRQSLGQGLEFLIYFQGNSAPDKSGLPSDRFSAERTGGSVSTLTIQRTQQEDSAVYLCASTRGTYEQYFGPGTRLTVT.

This clonotype appeared once. The chain couples TRBV19 to TRBJ2-7; weak D call: TRBD2 (6 bases). Per the germline V gene, CDR1 is LNHDA and CDR2 is SQIVND (reference sequence). The CDR3 length is 17 residues. The V end lost 1 base, the J end lost 5 bases, and 21 bases lay between the germline ends. The CDR3 DNA sequence: TGTGCCAGTAGTATAGCGGGCCGGGAGCCGGGGAGAGACGAGCAGTACTTC. This sequence encodes CASSIAGREPGRDEQYF.

The chain employs TRBV29-1 and TRBJ2-2, with 7 bases matching TRBD1. In germline, CDR1 is SQVTM, CDR2 ANQGSEA. The CDR3 length is 15 residues. V dropped 6 bases and J dropped 6; count of bases not matched to a gene: 13. DNA for the CDR3: TGCAGCGTGGATCCGGGACAGAGCCCCCCCGGGGAGCTGTTTTTT. Protein: CSVDPGQSPPGELFF.

This clonotype was detected once. The J gene is TRBJ2-7, the V gene TRBV13; no firm D call. CDR1 and CDR2 from the germline V gene are PRHDT and FYEKMQ (reference sequence). V dropped 5 bases and J dropped 5 bases, with 13 bases sitting between them. The CDR3 loop spans 13 amino acids. The CDR3, as DNA: TGTGCCAGCAGCGCCGGGTTAGGGAACGAGCAGTACTTC. Encoded protein: CASSAGLGNEQYF.

This chain uses TRBV13 with TRBJ2-3; 9 nucleotides agree with TRBD2. The CDR3 runs 16 residues. Losses at the gene ends were 2 bases for V and 3 bases for J; bases not matched to a gene: 6. Per the germline V gene, CDR1 is PRHDT and CDR2 is FYEKMQ (reference sequence). The CDR3 here is CASSLWLAGSTDTQYF. The DNA for the CDR3 is TGTGCCAGCAGCTTATGGCTAGCGGGATCGACAGATACGCAGTATTTT.

V is TRBV29-1 and J is TRBJ2-1; 7 bases are shared with TRBD1. Germline trimming cut 3 bases from V and 3 bases from J; bases unmatched to any gene: 11. This CDR3 region has 16 residues. Germline V lookup: CDR1 SQVTM, CDR2 ANQGSEA. CDR3 sequence reads: CSVEERNRGFYNEQFF. CDR3 DNA sequence: TGCAGCGTTGAGGAGCGCAACAGGGGATTCTACAATGAGCAGTTCTTC.

The V gene is TRBV5-6, the J gene TRBJ2-7; D unresolved. Germline-derived CDR1 and CDR2 are SGHDT and YYEEEE. V was trimmed by 5 bases and J by 3 bases, leaving 18 bases between them. The CDR3 extends over 15 amino acids. The CDR3 coding sequence is TGTGCCAGCAGTCCGAAGCAGGATTCTCTCTACGAGCAGTACTTC. Protein product: CASSPKQDSLYEQYF.

CDR3 nucleotide sequence: TGCGCCAGCAGCCAAGGTCCCCAGGTTGTAAATTCACCCCTCCACTTT. This encodes CASSQGPQVVNSPLHF. This sequence joins TRBV4-1 and TRBJ1-6; D gene unclear. The CDR3 totals 16 residues. Germline values: CDR1 MGHRA, CDR2 YSYEKL. Between the trimmed V and J ends, which lost 1 base and 7 bases, there was a span of 14 bases.

The rearrangement uses TRBV30 and TRBJ2-5, with TRBD2 as a possible D gene (5 bases). V dropped 1 base and J dropped 5 bases, with 14 bases sitting between them. The germline CDR1 and CDR2 sequences are GTSNPN and SVGIG (reference sequence). The CDR3 spans 14 residues. Here the CDR3 DNA reads TGTGCCTGGAGTGGGGGAGCGTGGTTGGAGACCCAGTACTTC. It is translated as CAWSGGAWLETQYF.

V gene TRBV7-9 combines with J gene TRBJ2-7; TRBD2 agrees at 9 bases. CDR1 and CDR2 (germline): SEHNR, FQNEAQ (reference sequence). V lost 10 bases, J lost 2 bases, and 9 bases stayed unmatched. CDR3 length: 14 residues. The DNA for the CDR3 is TGTGCCACCTCTATCGGCGGGGGGGCCTACGAGCAGTACTTC. It yields the protein CATSIGGGAYEQYF. Looking up the rest from reference TRBV7-9 and TRBJ2-7 gives the full variable domain: DTGVSQNPRHKITKRGQNVTFRCDPISEHNRLYWYRQTLGQGPEFLTYFQNEAQLEKSRLLSDRFSAERPKGSFSTLEIQRTEQGDSAMYLCATSIGGGAYEQYFGPGTRLTVT.

The chain joins TRBV29-1 to TRBJ2-1; weak D call: TRBD1 (9 bases). The CDR3 is 22 amino acids. The V gene lost 4 bases and the J gene lost 5 bases, with 39 bases spanning the gap. Looked up from germline, CDR1 is SQVTM and CDR2 is ANQGSEA. The CDR3 spells CSVAPLQGAMGLGRVGNNEQFF. The CDR3 DNA reads as TGCAGCGTTGCCCCCCTACAGGGGGCGATGGGACTAGGACGGGTGGGGAACAATGAGCAGTTCTTC.

V is TRBV7-9 and J is TRBJ2-7; no reliable D call. The CDR3 has 14 amino acids. V gave up 4 bases and J gave up 3 bases, with 13 bases separating them. Germline V gives CDR1 SEHNR, CDR2 FQNEAQ (reference sequence). The CDR3 nucleotides read TGTGCCAGCAGCTATGACGCTGGGGACTACGAGCAGTACTTC. Translating gives CASSYDAGDYEQYF.

This chain connects TRBV29-1 to TRBJ2-7; D tentatively reads TRBD1 or TRBD2 (5 bases each). V was pared by 6 bases and J by 5 bases, with 17 bases between. The length of the CDR3 is 13 residues. CDR1 SQVTM and CDR2 ANQGSEA come from the germline V gene. In DNA, the CDR3 is TGCAGCGTCGCCGAGGGGCTTGGGGACGAGCAGTACTTC. This translates into CSVAEGLGDEQYF.

The chain links TRBV2 to TRBJ1-2; D unresolved. Deletions cut 5 bases from V and 4 bases from J, with 26 bases between. Germline loops: CDR1 SNHLY, CDR2 FYNNEI. This CDR3 has 18 residues. CDR3: CASSFTQDGLQLLYGYTF. The CDR3 region has the DNA TGTGCCAGCAGTTTCACCCAGGACGGCCTACAATTACTCTATGGCTACACCTTC. Together with reference TRBV2 and TRBJ1-2, the CDR3 gives the full variable domain: EPEVTQTPSHQVTQMGQEVILRCVPISNHLYFYWYRQILGQKVEFLVSFYNNEISEKSEIFDDQFSVERPDGSNFTLKIRSTKLEDSAMYFCASSFTQDGLQLLYGYTFGSGTRLTVV.

The rearrangement uses TRBV11-2 and TRBJ2-4; D not certain. V lost 0 bases, J lost 15 bases, and 12 bases lay in between. Germline V gene lookup returns CDR1 SGHAT and CDR2 FQNNGV. The CDR3 totals 12 residues. The CDR3 loop is CASSLDPRLRYF. CDR3 DNA: TGTGCCAGCAGCTTAGATCCCAGGTTACGGTACTTC.

CDR3 bases: TGTGCCATCTTTATGGGGGATACGCAGTATTTT. Its translation is CAIFMGDTQYF. V usage is TRBV11-1 and J usage is TRBJ2-3, with D uncertain. Germline V gene data show CDR1 as SGHAT and CDR2 as FQDESV (reference sequence). V lost 10 bases and J lost 6, with 11 bases in between. The CDR3 totals 11 residues.

This clonotype was counted a single time. This chain links TRBV3-1 with TRBJ1-1; D remains unclear. Germline V lookup: CDR1 LGHDT, CDR2 YNNKEL (reference sequence). The CDR3 covers 12 residues. V was trimmed by 3 bases and J by 3 bases, leaving 5 bases between them. The CDR3 here is CASSHVDTEAFF. The CDR3, as DNA: TGTGCCAGCAGCCATGTGGACACTGAAGCTTTCTTT.

The chain has TRBV7-2 and TRBJ1-1, with no clear D. Trimming shortened V by 4 bases and J by 6 bases, and 15 bases separated the two germline ends. Germline lookup yields CDR1 SGHTA and CDR2 FQGNSA. This CDR3 spans 14 amino acids. CDR3 in amino acids: CASSSPTGWAEAFF. CDR3 sequence (DNA): TGTGCCAGCAGCTCCCCTACCGGGTGGGCTGAAGCTTTCTTT.